The next 8 T cell receptor beta chains were all read from a single sample in a study of early T cells in non-severe SARS-CoV-2 infection. One entry per CDR3 protein results from TCRdb running MiXCR on the 5' RACE reads. The profile shows about 59,000 distinct CDR3 sequences, approximately 13% of them singletons. The sample was whole blood, taken at baseline. All receptors derive from an adult who was a healthcare worker with PCR-confirmed SARS-CoV-2 infection or an uninfected control (not recorded which).

This clonotype came up many times. Sequence at one end of the junction differs from germline and may be a read error. The V call is TRBV24-1, the J call TRBJ1-2, with D maybe TRBD1 (6 bases). The CDR3 is made up of 14 amino acids. In germline, CDR1 is KGHDR, CDR2 SFDVKD. The CDR3 DNA reads as TGTGCCACAAGTGATGAAAGGGGGGACTATGGCTACACCTTC. This gives the protein CATSDERGDYGYTF.

This clonotype was seen repeatedly, ten times or more. V is TRBV13 and J is TRBJ2-2; 10 bases agree with TRBD1. CDR1 and CDR2 (germline): PRHDT, FYEKMQ (reference sequence). V trimming: 3 bases; J trimming: 6 bases; junction bases outside the gene matches: 4. The CDR3 totals 15 residues. CDR3 DNA sequence: TGTGCCAGCAGCTTGGACAGGGGGGGTGCCGGGGAGCTGTTTTTT. Protein product: CASSLDRGGAGELFF.

The sample holds many counts of this clonotype. The CDR3: CASGKGGDTQYF. CDR3 in DNA: TGTGCCAGCGGAAAGGGGGGAGATACGCAGTATTTT. The chain carries TRBV11-2 and TRBJ2-3; D possibly matches TRBD1 or TRBD2 (6 bases each). Germline CDR1 SGHAT, CDR2 FQNNGV. V was clipped by 8 bases and J by 5 bases, with 11 bases between them. The CDR3 is 12 amino acids. Full variable domain (missing parts from reference TRBV11-2 and TRBJ2-3): EAGVAQSPRYKIIEKRQSVAFWCNPISGHATLYWYQQILGQGPKLLIQFQNNGVVDDSQLPKDRFSAERLKGVDSTLKIQPAKLEDSAVYLCASGKGGDTQYFGPGTRLTVL.

The chain recombines TRBV6-2 or TRBV6-3 with TRBJ2-2; D may correspond to TRBD1 or TRBD2 (6 bases each). The V gene's germline CDR1 is MNHEY and CDR2 SVGEGT. The CDR3 is 19 residues long. V shed 0 bases and J shed 4 bases, with 21 bases lying between them. The CDR3 region is CASSYSSRDIAGPTGELFF. The CDR3 coding sequence is TGTGCCAGCAGTTACTCGTCCCGGGACATCGCGGGACCCACCGGGGAGCTGTTTTTT.

The V gene is TRBV19, the J gene TRBJ1-4, with 7 nucleotides matching TRBD1. This CDR3 is 15 amino acids long. Germline CDR1 is LNHDA and CDR2 is SQIVND (reference sequence). V was pared by 3 bases and J by 1 base, with 2 bases of the junction left unmatched. DNA of the CDR3: TGTGCCAGTAGTATTCGACAGGGAACTAATGAAAAACTGTTTTTT. As protein: CASSIRQGTNEKLFF.

The chain has TRBV20-1 and TRBJ2-7, with 7 bases lining up with TRBD2. Germline CDR1 is DFQATT and CDR2 is SNEGSKA (reference sequence). The CDR3 loop spans 15 amino acids. V lost 3 bases and J lost 1; bases outside the gene matches: 9. The CDR3 region is CSARIASGLSYEQYF. The DNA for the CDR3 is TGCAGTGCTAGGATAGCTAGCGGACTATCCTACGAGCAGTACTTC.

The chain recombines TRBV9 with TRBJ1-3; no reliable D call. V lost 4 bases, J lost 4 bases, and 6 bases lay in between. Germline CDR1 and CDR2: SGDLS and YYNGEE. CDR3 length: 12 amino acids. The CDR3 protein is CASSPSGNTIYF. The CDR3 nucleotides are TGTGCCAGCAGCCCGAGCGGAAACACCATATATTTT.

This clonotype has more than one count but fewer than ten. The chain has TRBV6-2 or TRBV6-3 and TRBJ1-2; no definite D call. This CDR3 has 15 residues. CDR1 is MNHEY, CDR2 SVGEGT, per germline. V lost 5 bases and J lost 0, with 13 bases in between. This CDR3 is CASSGNDIANYGYTF. In DNA form, the CDR3 reads TGTGCCAGCAGTGGCAATGACATAGCTAACTATGGCTACACCTTC.